This T cell receptor (beta chain) was captured by sequencing in a study of T cells in Graves' hyperthyroidism and ophthalmopathy. This clonotype was detected ten times or more. The antigen is not known. Study conclusions and caveats: Clonotypes that were expanded in thyroid above 0.001 mostly appeared in blood too. Stable hyperthyroidism was separated from ophthalmopathy by a model based on 13 V-J features. Ophthalmopathy prediction by the model preceded onset by a median roughly 6.3 months.

Amplified TCR beta CDR3 regions came from RNA transcripts. TCR CDR3 underwent first-round RT-PCR with the HTBI primer set. From the multiplex PCR reads, TCRdb called clonotypes with MiXCR, one entry per CDR3 protein. This table holds approximately 690,000 distinct CDR3 sequences, approximately 14% found once. Subjects with ophthalmopathy showed a Clinical Activity Score no lower than 3, a NOSPECS grade no lower than 4, and a duration shorter than 3 months. Source material: blood. The TCR originated in a woman aged 50 to 60 with Graves' ophthalmopathy.

This CDR3 reads CAWTLEEGAFF. CDR3 sequence (DNA): TGTGCCTGGACCCTTGAGGAAGGAGCTTTCTTT. This chain uses TRBV30 with TRBJ1-1; D remains ambiguous. Trimming took 4 bases from V and 10 from J, leaving 13 bases between them. Germline CDR1 and CDR2: GTSNPN and SVGIG (reference sequence). The CDR3 runs to 11 residues.